Given below is one T cell receptor beta chain in context. This sample was taken from a study of blood T cell repertoires in COVID-19. Study overall: COVID-19 samples from acute and convalescent phases originated in the United States, Italy and Spain. Sources were T cells, B-cell-depleted T cells, or PBMCs; the material itself was cDNA or gDNA.

Original processing methods: Reference gene primer amplification in the assay estimated nucleated cell counts. The method was immunoSEQ multiplex PCR; TCRdb's version includes in-frame clones alone and lacks a portion of them. V and J calls and clone size are copied from that table; D and trimming were computed from the DNA. Among roughly 41,000 clones listed, around four fifths were seen once. The source of this sequence is a man aged 50-60 years with active COVID-19. Material for sequencing was peripheral blood.

In nucleotides, the CDR3 is TGTGCCAGTAGTTCGACAGTGAACACTGAAGCTTTCTTT. It yields the protein CASSSTVNTEAFF. This chain joins TRBV19 and TRBJ1-1, with TRBD1 as a possible D gene (5 bases). CDR1 and CDR2 (germline): LNHDA, SQIVND (reference sequence). Trimming shortened V by 5 bases and J by 0 bases, and 7 bases separated the two germline ends. The CDR3 consists of 13 residues.